The T cell receptor beta chain described here comes from a study of cytomegalovirus exposure and HLA in healthy donors. Whole-study results and caveats: It was only CMV serostatus that was available as immune exposure information. Other equally common chains were less clonally expanded than HLA-associated TCR beta chains, a later analysis showed.

Notes on this clone: Its antigen is currently unknown.

The study ran its PCR with 60 Vbeta and 13 Jbeta primers. This table comes from immunoSEQ multiplex PCR, and its TCRdb copy is limited to in-frame clones, with some not included. Of over 200,000 clones detected, over 75% appear once; the ten largest clones hold about 1.2%. Per germline, CDR1 SEHNR and CDR2 FQNEAQ (reference sequence). CDR3 length: 15 amino acids. V gave up 7 bases and J gave up 5 bases; unmatched junction bases: 13. The chain has TRBV7-9 and TRBJ2-7; TRBD1 agrees at 8 bases. This receptor was obtained from a human donor in good health. Material for sequencing was PBMCs. The CDR3 sequence: CASTDPGRGRNEQYF. The CDR3 nucleotides are TGTGCCAGCACCGACCCCGGCAGGGGGCGCAACGAGCAGTACTTC.